These T cell receptor beta chains were read from a single sample in a study of CD8 T cell repertoires and HIV-1 epitope variants. Here immunoSEQ multiplex PCR was the method, and the copy in TCRdb shows in-frame clones only, minus some. The sample has 95,000 or so clones; roughly 81% are singletons. Sequencing input: uncultured baseline CD8+ T cells from peripheral blood mononuclear cells (PBMCs). These receptors were taken from a male donor with HIV. CDR3s include the opening cysteine and the closing phenylalanine or tryptophan. The D gene is left open where the match is weak. Expanded clones get a size class; other rows say once, few or many, or leave the size out.

V gene,D gene,clone size,J gene,CDR3 protein,CDR3 DNA
TRBV28,NA,NA,TRBJ1-6,CASSLARGRSPLHF,TGTGCCAGCAGTTTAGCCCGGGGTCGTTCACCCCTCCACTTT
TRBV5-1,TRBD1,NA,TRBJ1-4,CASSRGQGEKLFF,TGCGCCAGCAGCAGGGGACAGGGAGAAAAACTGTTTTTT
TRBV29-1,TRBD1,NA,TRBJ2-7,CSVSQGATSLRKYF,TGCAGCGTTTCACAGGGGGCTACTTCCCTTAGGAAGTACTTC
TRBV19,NA,NA,TRBJ1-1,CASSKRGVTEAFF,TGTGCCAGTAGTAAAAGGGGAGTCACTGAAGCTTTCTTT
TRBV28,NA,NA,TRBJ2-7,CASSLLGGGQYF,TGTGCCAGCAGCCTCCTCGGGGGAGGGCAGTACTTC
TRBV28,NA,NA,TRBJ2-1,CASSGGEQFF,TGTGCCAGCAGCGGGGGTGAGCAGTTCTTC
TRBV29-1,NA,NA,TRBJ1-1,CSGTLGRTEAFF,TGCAGCGGCACCCTAGGCAGGACTGAAGCTTTCTTT
TRBV5-4,TRBD1,NA,TRBJ2-1,CASSFGDRANEQFF,TGTGCCAGCAGCTTCGGAGACAGGGCGAATGAGCAGTTCTTC
TRBV28,TRBD1,NA,TRBJ1-1,CASSLTGGGVNTEAFF,TGTGCCAGCAGTTTAACAGGGGGCGGAGTGAACACTGAAGCTTTCTTT
TRBV28,TRBD1,NA,TRBJ1-5,CASNRQGGSNQPQHF,TGTGCCAGCAATAGACAGGGGGGGAGCAATCAGCCCCAGCATTTT
TRBV28,TRBD1,NA,TRBJ2-7,CASSTRTGGTPYEQYF,TGTGCCAGCAGTACCCGGACAGGGGGCACGCCCTACGAGCAGTACTTC
TRBV5-6,TRBD1,many,TRBJ2-3,CASSWTLGTGGAVDTQYF,TGTGCCAGCAGCTGGACACTCGGGACAGGGGGCGCGGTAGATACGCAGTATTTT
TRBV19,NA,NA,TRBJ1-4,CASRQENEKLFF,TGTGCCAGTAGACAAGAGAATGAAAAACTGTTTTTT
TRBV6-5,NA,few,TRBJ1-5,CASSSNRVEPQHF,TGTGCCAGCAGCTCTAACAGGGTTGAGCCCCAGCATTTT
TRBV18,NA,many,TRBJ2-1,CASSPETNYNEQFF,TGTGCCAGCTCACCCGAGACAAACTACAATGAGCAGTTCTTC
TRBV27,NA,NA,TRBJ1-1,CASSRPGTEAFF,TGTGCCAGCAGTCGCCCTGGTACTGAAGCTTTCTTT
TRBV5-6,TRBD1,NA,TRBJ2-3,CASSFPGQPSHTQYF,TGTGCCAGCAGCTTCCCGGGACAGCCTTCGCATACGCAGTATTTT
TRBV12-5,NA,NA,TRBJ2-2,CASMTGYTGELFF,TGTGCTAGTATGACGGGGTACACCGGGGAGCTGTTTTTT